The rows below give T cell receptor beta chains drawn from one sample of a study of T-cell reconstitution after alpha-beta-depleted transplantation in children. TCRdb ran MiXCR on the PCR reads and lists one entry per CDR3 protein. The sample lists about 420,000 distinct CDR3 sequences, 16% seen once, with around 28% in the top ten. The sample was PBMCs, mostly from graft donor cells, taken 360 days after TCRalphabeta/CD19-depleted stem cell transplant. Receptors originate from a boy younger than two who had a stem cell transplant for Wiskott-Aldrich syndrome, so the T cells may come from the graft donor. CDR3s include the opening cysteine and the closing phenylalanine or tryptophan. The D gene is left open where the match is weak. Clone size is not always given. Where it is, it says once, few, many or a class for expanded clones.

CDR3 length	V gene	D gene	J gene	clone size	CDR3 protein	CDR3 DNA
14	TRBV5-1	TRBD1	TRBJ2-7	NA	CASRFQGQGYEQYF	TGCGCCAGCAGGTTCCAGGGACAGGGCTACGAGCAGTACTTC
15	TRBV11-3	NA	TRBJ2-6	NA	CASSLLKSGANVLTF	TGTGCCAGCAGCTTATTGAAGTCTGGGGCCAACGTCCTGACTTTC
14	TRBV19	NA	TRBJ1-5	NA	CASSIKGRYQPQHF	TGTGCCAGTAGTATAAAGGGCCGGTATCAGCCCCAGCATTTT
20	TRBV5-1	TRBD2	TRBJ2-7	NA	CASTLGVRLAGVLTPYEQYF	TGCGCCAGCACCCTCGGGGTCCGACTAGCGGGAGTTTTGACTCCCTACGAGCAGTACTTC
12	TRBV18	NA	TRBJ2-1	NA	CASSPLNGEQFF	TGTGCCAGCTCACCACTCAACGGCGAGCAGTTCTTC
15	TRBV5-1	NA	TRBJ2-7	NA	CASSLGRLSSYEQYF	TGCGCCAGCAGCTTGGGACGGTTGAGCTCCTACGAGCAGTACTTC
12	TRBV7-8	TRBD2	TRBJ2-3	few	CASSSKRGTQYF	TGTGCCAGCAGCTCCAAGCGGGGCACGCAGTATTTT
13	TRBV5-8	NA	TRBJ1-5	many	CASSRDGNQPQHF	TGTGCCAGCAGCCGGGACGGTAATCAGCCCCAGCATTTT
13	TRBV7-7	NA	TRBJ2-3	NA	CASSQRFTDTQYF	TGTGCCAGCAGCCAAAGATTCACAGATACGCAGTATTTT
14	TRBV4-2	NA	TRBJ2-2	few	CASRTKGNTGELFF	TGTGCCAGCAGGACTAAGGGGAACACCGGGGAGCTGTTTTTT